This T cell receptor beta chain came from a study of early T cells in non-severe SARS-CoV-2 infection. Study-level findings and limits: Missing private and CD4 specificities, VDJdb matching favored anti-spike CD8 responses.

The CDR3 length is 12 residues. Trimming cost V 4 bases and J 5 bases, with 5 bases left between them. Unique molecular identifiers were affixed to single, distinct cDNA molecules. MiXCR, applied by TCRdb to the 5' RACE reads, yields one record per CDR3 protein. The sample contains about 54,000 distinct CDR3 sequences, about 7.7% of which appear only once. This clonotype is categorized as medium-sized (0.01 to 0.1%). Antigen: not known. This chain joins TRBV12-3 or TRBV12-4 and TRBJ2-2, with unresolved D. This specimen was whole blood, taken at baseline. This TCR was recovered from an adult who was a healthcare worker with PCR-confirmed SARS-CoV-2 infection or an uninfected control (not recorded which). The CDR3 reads CASSSTTGELFF. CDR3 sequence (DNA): TGTGCCAGCAGTTCCACAACCGGGGAGCTGTTTTTT.